This TCR beta chain was sequenced during a study of blood T cell repertoires in COVID-19. About the research overall: Acute-phase and convalescent COVID-19 samples originated in the United States, Italy and Spain. Nucleic acid was either cDNA or gDNA, and it came from T cells, B-cell-depleted T cells, or PBMCs.

In the original workflow: Reference gene primer amplification gave nucleated cell count estimates. Here immunoSEQ multiplex PCR was the method, and the copy in TCRdb shows in-frame clones only, minus some. V, J and clone size are taken as reported in that table, and D and trimming were inferred from the DNA itself. The sample holds 70,000 to 95,000 clones, roughly 90% seen once. Germline loops: CDR1 LNHDA, CDR2 SQIVND (reference sequence). The CDR3 has 16 amino acids. V lost 4 bases, J lost 0 bases, and 5 bases stayed unmatched. The count of this clone is one. Seattle patients were enrolled during active infection and followed longitudinally.

The TCR comes from a man between 50 and 59 years old with COVID-19, enrolled during active disease. Input material: peripheral blood. This rearrangement joins TRBV19 to TRBJ1-5; TRBD1 aligns across 8 bases. The CDR3 loop reads CASSTGTGNSNQPQHF. CDR3 coding DNA: TGTGCCAGTAGTACCGGGACAGGAAATAGCAATCAGCCCCAGCATTTT.